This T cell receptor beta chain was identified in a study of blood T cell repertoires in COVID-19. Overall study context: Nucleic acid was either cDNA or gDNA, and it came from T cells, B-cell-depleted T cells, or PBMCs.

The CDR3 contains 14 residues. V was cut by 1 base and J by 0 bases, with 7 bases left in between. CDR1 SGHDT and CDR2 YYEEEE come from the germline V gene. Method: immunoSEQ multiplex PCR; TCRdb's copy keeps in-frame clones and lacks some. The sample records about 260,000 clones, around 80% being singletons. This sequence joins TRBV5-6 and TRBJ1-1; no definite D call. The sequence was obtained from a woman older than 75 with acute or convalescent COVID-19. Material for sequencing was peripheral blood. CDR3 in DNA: TGTGCCAGCAGCTTGCTGGGCATGAACACTGAAGCTTTCTTT. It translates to CASSLLGMNTEAFF.